This TCR beta chain was sequenced in a study of T cell changes during pregnancy in multiple sclerosis. This clone has only one observation. The V segment lost 8 bases and the J segment 1 base; nucleotides outside the gene matches: 7. The CDR3 loop spans 14 amino acids. The germline V gene has CDR1 MNHNY and CDR2 SVGAGI (reference sequence). Generated by immunoSEQ multiplex PCR, the TCRdb table keeps only in-frame clones and is missing some. The table shows 55,000 to 70,000 clones, with 92% occurring only once. This chain connects TRBV6-6 to TRBJ2-7; 8 positions match TRBD2. Sequencing was performed on peripheral blood, taken in the second trimester of pregnancy. The receptor's source is a female donor in good health, enrolled as a control in a pregnancy study. CDR3: CASLSGSGSYEQYF. The DNA for the CDR3 is TGTGCCAGCCTAAGCGGGAGCGGGTCCTACGAGCAGTACTTC.